A selection of T cell receptor beta chains follows, all from one sample in a study of T-cell reconstitution after alpha-beta-depleted transplantation in children. One entry per CDR3 protein, called by TCRdb with MiXCR from the PCR reads. The sample includes approximately 650,000 distinct CDR3 sequences, approximately 14% seen only once; the top ten take 0.79%. This sample comprised PBMCs, obtained before TCRalphabeta/CD19-depleted stem cell transplant. The source is a girl aged 2-10 years with congenital amegakaryocytic thrombocytopenia, due to receive a stem cell transplant. The CDR3 runs from the conserved cysteine through the conserved F or W. The order of the fields is V gene, J gene, clone size, D gene, CDR3 protein, CDR3 DNA. A D gene is named only where the DNA matches it firmly. Where a row states a size, it is once, few, many or the class of an expanded clone; other rows omit it.

TRBV12-3/TRBV12-4	TRBJ2-1	few	.	CASTMQSGGAYNEQFF	TGTGCCAGCACGATGCAAAGCGGCGGGGCCTACAATGAGCAGTTCTTC
TRBV6-2/TRBV6-3	TRBJ2-3	once	.	CASSYGGAEDTQYF	TGTGCCAGCAGTTACGGGGGGGCTGAAGATACGCAGTATTTT
TRBV20-1	TRBJ2-7	many	TRBD2	CSALGLAGSPLF	TGCAGTGCCCTTGGACTAGCGGGATCCCCCCTATTC
TRBV11-2	TRBJ2-1	few	TRBD1	CASSSKPRSRDRDNNEQFF	TGTGCCAGCAGCTCAAAACCCAGGAGCCGGGACAGGGACAACAATGAGCAGTTCTTC
TRBV6-1	TRBJ2-7	many	TRBD1	CASSLTGTGTPYEQYF	TGTGCCAGCAGTCTAACCGGGACAGGGACCCCTTACGAGCAGTACTTC
TRBV20-1	TRBJ2-5	.	.	CSAKKASFIETQYF	TGCAGTGCTAAGAAGGCTAGCTTCATCGAGACCCAGTACTTC
TRBV6-1	TRBJ1-2	.	TRBD1	CASSRQGRRGDGYTF	TGTGCCAGCAGCCGACAGGGTAGGAGAGGGGATGGCTACACCTTC
TRBV5-1	TRBJ1-4	.	TRBD1	CASSLATGGANEKLFF	TGCGCCAGCAGCTTGGCAACAGGGGGAGCAAATGAAAAACTGTTTTTT
TRBV10-3	TRBJ1-3	many	.	CAISEWEINTIYF	TGTGCCATCAGTGAGTGGGAGATAAACACCATATATTTT
TRBV5-1	TRBJ1-1	.	.	CASSLYQTGLNTEAFF	TGCGCCAGCAGCCTTTACCAGACCGGATTGAACACTGAAGCTTTCTTT
TRBV29-1	TRBJ2-1	many	TRBD2	CTVAGGYNEQFF	TGCACCGTAGCGGGAGGGTACAATGAGCAGTTCTTC
TRBV7-9	TRBJ2-1	.	.	CASNEVTYNEQFF	TGTGCCAGCAACGAGGTTACCTACAATGAGCAGTTCTTC
TRBV3-1	TRBJ2-2	.	TRBD1	CASSVQGATTGELFF	TGTGCCAGCAGCGTACAGGGGGCGACCACCGGGGAGCTGTTTTTT
TRBV7-9	TRBJ2-2	.	TRBD2	CASSSPTSEANTGELFF	TGTGCCAGCAGCTCCCCTACTAGCGAGGCGAACACCGGGGAGCTGTTTTTT
TRBV9	TRBJ1-2	.	.	CASSVIPAPYGYTF	TGTGCCAGCAGCGTAATTCCGGCTCCCTATGGCTACACCTTC
TRBV29-1	TRBJ2-5	few	.	CSVADRETQYF	TGCAGCGTGGCGGACCGGGAGACCCAGTACTTC
TRBV20-1	TRBJ2-3	.	TRBD2	CSATSPTSGRGDTQYF	TGCAGTGCTACCTCCCCGACTAGCGGGAGGGGAGATACGCAGTATTTT
TRBV5-1	TRBJ1-1	.	.	CASSLGGGTANTEAFF	TGCGCCAGCAGCTTGGGGGGGGGGACGGCGAACACTGAAGCTTTCTTT
TRBV28	TRBJ2-3	.	.	CASRSDPDTQYF	TGTGCCAGCAGGTCGGATCCAGATACGCAGTATTTT
TRBV28	TRBJ2-1	.	.	CASRAESSYNEQFF	TGTGCCAGCAGAGCGGAGAGCTCCTACAATGAGCAGTTCTTC
TRBV5-6	TRBJ1-2	many	TRBD1	CASSLTGEGYGYTF	TGTGCCAGCAGCTTGACAGGGGAGGGCTATGGCTACACCTTC
TRBV25-1	TRBJ1-2	many	.	CASSWGDYGYTF	TGTGCCAGCTCCTGGGGCGATTATGGCTACACCTTC
TRBV30	TRBJ2-1	.	TRBD2	CAWSRSVAGSTYNEQFF	TGTGCCTGGAGTCGATCGGTAGCGGGATCAACCTACAATGAGCAGTTCTTC
TRBV12-3/TRBV12-4	TRBJ2-5	.	.	CASSSPWGSQETQYF	TGTGCCAGCAGTTCCCCCTGGGGAAGCCAAGAGACCCAGTACTTC
TRBV20-1	TRBJ2-5	few	.	CSARDLWVHLKETQYF	TGCAGTGCTAGAGATCTCTGGGTCCACTTAAAAGAGACCCAGTACTTC
TRBV19	TRBJ1-3	.	.	CASRPGTNSGNTIYF	TGTGCCAGTAGACCCGGGACAAACTCTGGAAACACCATATATTTT
TRBV5-1	TRBJ2-2	many	.	CASSLGGLKTGELFF	TGCGCCAGCAGCTTGGGGGGACTCAAAACCGGGGAGCTGTTTTTT
TRBV11-1	TRBJ2-1	.	.	CASSPPLATLKQPTYNEQFF	TGTGCCAGCAGCCCCCCATTAGCAACATTAAAACAACCGACCTACAATGAGCAGTTCTTC
TRBV29-1	TRBJ1-3	.	TRBD1	CSARLGQGNTIYF	TGCAGCGCCCGCCTGGGACAGGGAAACACCATATATTTT
TRBV27	TRBJ2-1	many	.	CASSIAVYNEQFF	TGTGCCAGCAGCATCGCCGTGTACAATGAGCAGTTCTTC
TRBV6-5	TRBJ2-7	many	.	CASSYSPGTNYEQYF	TGTGCCAGCAGTTACTCTCCAGGAACTAATTACGAGCAGTACTTC
TRBV7-2	TRBJ2-1	many	TRBD2	CASSWWTSGTNEQFF	TGTGCCAGCAGCTGGTGGACTAGCGGGACAAATGAGCAGTTCTTC
TRBV29-1	TRBJ2-1	many	TRBD2	CSVGIAGVGEQFF	TGCAGCGTAGGAATAGCGGGAGTGGGAGAGCAGTTCTTC
TRBV6-1	TRBJ2-1	.	TRBD2	CASRKAGEYNEQFF	TGTGCCAGCAGGAAAGCGGGAGAGTACAATGAGCAGTTCTTC
TRBV6-5	TRBJ2-1	.	.	CASSSSWELYNEQFF	TGTGCCAGCAGTTCCTCGTGGGAGCTATACAATGAGCAGTTCTTC
TRBV5-1	TRBJ2-4	.	.	CASSPGEAKNIQYF	TGCGCCAGCAGCCCCGGGGAGGCCAAAAACATTCAGTACTTC
TRBV4-2	TRBJ2-1	many	TRBD2	CASSQVPGGYNEQFF	TGTGCCAGCAGCCAAGTTCCGGGAGGCTACAATGAGCAGTTCTTC
TRBV5-1	TRBJ2-2	.	.	CASSLALARVPGELFF	TGCGCCAGCAGCTTGGCCTTAGCTCGGGTCCCCGGGGAGCTGTTTTTT
TRBV20-1	TRBJ1-5	.	.	CSASLVQGGNQPQHF	TGCAGTGCTAGCCTAGTGCAAGGTGGCAATCAGCCCCAGCATTTT
TRBV18	TRBJ2-1	few	TRBD2	CASSPNLAGSYNEQFF	TGTGCCAGCTCACCAAACTTAGCGGGAAGCTACAATGAGCAGTTCTTC
TRBV5-1	TRBJ2-1	many	.	CASSLRIRADHNEQFF	TGCGCCAGCAGCCTCCGGATTAGAGCGGACCACAATGAGCAGTTCTTC
TRBV20-1	TRBJ2-3	few	TRBD2	CSAESLFRNIRLAGVADTQYF	TGCAGTGCTGAATCCCTCTTTCGCAATATTCGACTAGCGGGAGTCGCAGATACGCAGTATTTT
TRBV4-1	TRBJ1-2	many	TRBD1	CASSQAGQPYGYTF	TGCGCCAGCAGCCAAGCGGGACAGCCCTATGGCTACACCTTC
TRBV6-2/TRBV6-3	TRBJ2-1	many	TRBD2	CASTTAGANNEQFF	TGTGCCAGCACCACTGCGGGAGCGAACAATGAGCAGTTCTTC
TRBV7-3	TRBJ2-6	.	.	CASSSPGEYFSGANVLTF	TGTGCCAGCAGCTCACCCGGGGAGTACTTCTCTGGGGCCAACGTCCTGACTTTC
TRBV11-2	TRBJ1-1	many	.	CASSFTLRGSEAFF	TGTGCCAGCAGCTTTACTCTCAGGGGTTCTGAAGCTTTCTTT
TRBV12-3/TRBV12-4	TRBJ1-3	many	.	CASSLGARFSSGNTIYF	TGTGCCAGCAGTTTAGGGGCCCGCTTTTCCTCTGGAAACACCATATATTTT
TRBV7-2	TRBJ1-4	.	.	CASRFSGATNEKLFF	TGTGCCAGCAGGTTCTCGGGGGCAACTAATGAAAAACTGTTTTTT
TRBV14	TRBJ2-7	.	.	CASSQATWQPTYFADDYEQYF	TGTGCCAGCAGCCAGGCGACGTGGCAGCCAACATACTTTGCGGATGACTACGAGCAGTACTTC
TRBV20-1	TRBJ1-4	few	TRBD1	CSAVQGAQEKLFF	TGCAGTGCCGTCCAGGGGGCGCAGGAAAAACTGTTTTTT
TRBV5-1	TRBJ2-3	many	.	CASSLNGGPDTQYF	TGCGCCAGCAGCTTGAATGGGGGCCCAGATACGCAGTATTTT
TRBV4-1	TRBJ2-5	.	TRBD1	CASSQDDREETQYF	TGCGCCAGCAGCCAAGACGACAGGGAAGAGACCCAGTACTTC